This T cell receptor (beta chain) was captured in a study of neoadjuvant anti-PD-1 for oral cavity cancer. CDR3 length: 14 amino acids. Trimming stripped 6 bases from V and 0 bases from J, with 9 bases between. Germline CDR1 and CDR2: KGHSH and LQKENI. Assay used: immunoSEQ multiplex PCR; TCRdb lists only in-frame clones, some missing. The table lists nearly 15,000 clones, approximately 40% of them singletons. Time point in this sample: after neoadjuvant nivolumab, at surgical resection. Patients had newly diagnosed, untreated stage II-IVA oral cavity squamous cell carcinoma. Cohort: HPV-negative, locally advanced oral cavity squamous cell carcinoma patients.

The J gene is TRBJ1-3, the V gene TRBV18; tentative D call: TRBD1 (6 bases). The material was tumor tissue, obtained after nivolumab (anti-PD-1) treatment. The sequence came from a person between 40 and 79 years old with oral cavity squamous cell carcinoma. The chain's CDR3 is CASSSDSSGNTIYF. The CDR3 DNA follows: TGTGCCAGCTCTTCGGACAGCTCTGGAAACACCATATATTTT.